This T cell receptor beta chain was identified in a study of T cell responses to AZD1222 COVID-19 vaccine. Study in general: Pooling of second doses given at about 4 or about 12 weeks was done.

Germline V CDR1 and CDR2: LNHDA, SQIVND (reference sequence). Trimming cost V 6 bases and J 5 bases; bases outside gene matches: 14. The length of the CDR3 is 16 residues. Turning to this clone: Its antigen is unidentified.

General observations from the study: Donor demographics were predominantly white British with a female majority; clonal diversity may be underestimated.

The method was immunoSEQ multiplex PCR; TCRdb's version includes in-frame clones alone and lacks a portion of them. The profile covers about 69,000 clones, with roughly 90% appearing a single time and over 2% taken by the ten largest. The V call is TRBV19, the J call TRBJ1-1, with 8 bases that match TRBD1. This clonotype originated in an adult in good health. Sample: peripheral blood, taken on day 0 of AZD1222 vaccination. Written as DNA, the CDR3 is TGTGCCAGTAGACAATTCGTGGGACAGGTCGGTACTGAAGCTTTCTTT. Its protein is CASRQFVGQVGTEAFF.